This T cell receptor (beta chain) was captured by sequencing in a study of blood T cell repertoires in COVID-19. For the study at large: Acute-phase and convalescent COVID-19 samples originated in the United States, Italy and Spain. PBMCs, B-cell-depleted T cells, or T cells were the source of the cDNA or gDNA that made up the material.

Original handling: Amplification from reference gene primers served as the basis for estimated nucleated cell counts. Clones were sequenced by immunoSEQ multiplex PCR, and TCRdb holds only the in-frame ones, with some missing. V and J calls and clone size are given by that table; D and trimming were obtained from the DNA. Among 150,000 to 200,000 clones listed, 75% to 90% were seen once. The CDR3 loop spans 14 amino acids. The germline V gene has CDR1 SNHLY and CDR2 FYNNEI. Trimming took 3 bases from V and 5 from J; bases not matched to a gene: 4. As to this clone: This same CDR3 is encoded by further DNA sequences in the sample.

The chain joins TRBV2 to TRBJ2-1; 7 bases are shared with TRBD2. Sequenced: peripheral blood. The TCR was taken from a woman in her fifties or sixties with acute or convalescent COVID-19. Here the CDR3 DNA reads TGTGCCAGCAGTGACGGTCTAGCGGACAATGAGCAGTTCTTC. It specifies CASSDGLADNEQFF.